Below are 15 T cell receptor beta chains sequenced from a single sample in a study of control samples from healthy donors and cancer patients. The protocol was immunoSEQ multiplex PCR, while the TCRdb copy is restricted to in-frame clones and leaves out a portion. Of 150,000 or so clones in the sample, approximately 86% were seen once. Source material: blood. These receptor sequences come from a man younger than 35 in good health.

This chain uses TRBV19 with TRBJ2-7, with a tentative D call TRBD2 (5 bases). With 9 bases removed from V and 7 bases from J, the gap between germline ends came to 13 bases. The CDR3 runs to 11 residues. Germline loops: CDR1 LNHDA, CDR2 SQIVND (reference sequence). The CDR3 coding sequence is TGTGCCAGCGGGGATAGGCGAGAGCAGTACTTC. Translation gives CASGDRREQYF.

The chain links TRBV9 to TRBJ2-1, with TRBD2 as a possible D gene (7 bases). The CDR3 has 17 residues. Germline-derived CDR1 and CDR2 are SGDLS and YYNGEE. With 2 bases removed from V and 4 bases from J, the gap between germline ends came to 19 bases. The CDR3 DNA reads as TGTGCCAGCAGCGTTCCCCGGGGTGCGGGGGCGTACAATGAGCAGTTCTTC. Protein sequence: CASSVPRGAGAYNEQFF.

V and J are TRBV5-4 and TRBJ2-7, with D possibly being TRBD2 (6 bases). The V end was cut by 4 bases, the J end by 6 bases, with 11 bases between. CDR1 SGHNT and CDR2 YYREEE come from the germline V gene (reference sequence). The CDR3 contains 12 residues. DNA for the CDR3: TGTGCCAGCAGCCCCCGGGGGACCGAGCAGTACTTC. Translating gives CASSPRGTEQYF.

A single count supports this clone. This chain links TRBV7-9 with TRBJ1-6; the match to TRBD1 covers 8 bases. The germline V gene encodes CDR1 SEHNR and CDR2 FQNEAQ (reference sequence). V lost 5 bases, J lost 10 bases, and 7 bases stayed unmatched. The CDR3 extends over 14 amino acids. The CDR3 sequence is CASSVGRGPSPLHF. Here the CDR3 DNA reads TGTGCCAGCAGCGTGGGCAGGGGGCCCTCACCCCTCCACTTT.

This chain uses TRBV30 with TRBJ1-2; possibly TRBD1 for D (6 bases). CDR3 length: 14 amino acids. Deletions cut 0 bases from V and 6 bases from J, with 14 bases between. In germline, CDR1 is GTSNPN, CDR2 SVGIG (reference sequence). CDR3 in DNA: TGTGCCTGGAGTGTATCGGCAGGGGCGAATGGCTACACCTTC. Its translation: CAWSVSAGANGYTF. Full variable domain (missing parts from reference TRBV30 and TRBJ1-2): SQTIHQWPATLVQPVGSPLSLECTVEGTSNPNLYWYRQAAGRGLQLLFYSVGIGQISSEVPQNLSASRPQDRQFILSSKKLLLSDSGFYLCAWSVSAGANGYTFGSGTRLTVV.

The chain recombines TRBV19 with TRBJ1-1; D call uncertain. The V end lost 4 bases, the J end lost 0 bases, and 12 bases lay between the germline ends. CDR1 LNHDA and CDR2 SQIVND come from the germline V gene (reference sequence). This CDR3 has 15 amino acids. DNA of the CDR3: TGTGCCAGTAGTACCCCCGGAGGACTGAACACTGAAGCTTTCTTT. Protein sequence: CASSTPGGLNTEAFF.

The CDR3 reads CASSLDREAGELFF. In DNA, the CDR3 is TGCGCCAGCAGCTTGGACAGGGAGGCCGGGGAGCTGTTTTTT. This chain joins TRBV5-1 and TRBJ2-2; D assignment may be TRBD1 or TRBD2 (6 bases each). CDR1 SGHRS and CDR2 YFSETQ come from the germline V gene. The V end lost 0 bases, the J end lost 6 bases, and 9 bases lay between the germline ends. This CDR3 contains 14 residues.

The chain couples TRBV6-2 or TRBV6-3 to TRBJ2-7, with 10 bases that match TRBD1. The CDR3 covers 15 residues. V trimming: 5 bases; J trimming: 0 bases; junction bases outside the gene matches: 4. The germline gives CDR1 MNHEY, CDR2 SVGEGT. Here the CDR3 reads CASSLRDRGSYEQYF. The DNA of the CDR3 is TGTGCCAGCAGTCTCCGGGACAGGGGCTCCTACGAGCAGTACTTC.

V usage is TRBV6-1 and J usage is TRBJ2-1, with D perhaps matching TRBD1 (5 bases). V dropped 2 bases and J dropped 6 bases, with 14 bases sitting between them. Germline values: CDR1 MNHNS, CDR2 SASEGT. This CDR3 is 15 amino acids long. CDR3 region: CASSEPRRAGNEQFF. CDR3 sequence (DNA): TGTGCCAGCAGTGAACCCCGCAGGGCTGGCAATGAGCAGTTCTTC.

The V gene is TRBV5-6, the J gene TRBJ1-6, with 8 bases lining up with TRBD1. The CDR3 extends over 17 amino acids. CDR1 and CDR2 (germline): SGHDT, YYEEEE. Trimming at V came to 2 bases and at J to 0 bases, leaving 4 bases not matched to a gene. CDR3 residues: CASSFDRGYSYNSPLHF. The CDR3 region has the DNA TGTGCCAGCAGCTTTGACAGGGGATACTCCTATAATTCACCCCTCCACTTT.

The CDR3, as DNA: TGTGCCAGCAGGTCGGGACAGGGTAATGAAAAACTGTTTTTT. This gives the protein CASRSGQGNEKLFF. The rearrangement links TRBV7-9 to TRBJ1-4; 9 bases line up with TRBD1. Looked up from germline, CDR1 is SEHNR and CDR2 is FQNEAQ (reference sequence). V shed 6 bases and J 4 bases; nucleotides not matched to a gene: 3. CDR3 length: 14 residues.

CDR3 sequence (DNA): TGTGCCAGCTCACCAGCGGCCCAGCGGGGAGGGTCCTACAATGAGCAGTTCTTC. It specifies CASSPAAQRGGSYNEQFF. J is TRBJ2-1 and V is TRBV18; TRBD2 aligns across 7 bases. V lost 2 bases and J lost 1; bases outside the gene matches: 11. The CDR3 length is 18 residues. In germline, CDR1 is KGHSH, CDR2 LQKENI.

CDR3 sequence reads: CASYMTSGVAGELFF. The DNA for the CDR3 is TGTGCCAGCTATATGACTAGCGGGGTAGCCGGGGAGCTGTTTTTT. The chain employs TRBV6-5 and TRBJ2-2; 11 bases map to TRBD2. Germline trimming cut 8 bases from V and 6 bases from J; bases unmatched to any gene: 8. The germline V gene has CDR1 MNHEY and CDR2 SVGAGI. This CDR3 is built from 15 residues.

The chain combines TRBV9 with TRBJ2-4, with a possible D match to TRBD1 (6 bases). Germline-derived CDR1 and CDR2 are SGDLS and YYNGEE. The germline V and J ends were trimmed by 0 bases and 8 bases, with 12 bases remaining between them. The CDR3 length is 14 residues. CDR3 in DNA: TGTGCCAGCAGCGTAGCACAGGGATGGGACATTCAGTACTTC. Its translation is CASSVAQGWDIQYF. The full variable domain, in which reference TRBV9 and TRBJ2-4 provide the parts outside the CDR3, is DSGVTQTPKHLITATGQRVTLRCSPRSGDLSVYWYQQSLDQGLQFLIQYYNGEERAKGNILERFSAQQFPDLHSELNLSSLELGDSALYFCASSVAQGWDIQYFGAGTRLSVL.

The V gene is TRBV28, the J gene TRBJ1-3; D unclear. Germline CDR1 MDHEN, CDR2 SYDVKM. V was cut by 2 bases and J by 0 bases, with 14 bases left in between. The CDR3 sequence is 17 residues long. This CDR3 is CASSLHGGYYSGNTIYF. CDR3 DNA sequence: TGTGCCAGCAGTTTACACGGCGGCTATTACTCTGGAAACACCATATATTTT.